This entry lists 15 T cell receptor beta chains sequenced from one sample in a study of blood T cell repertoires in COVID-19. Method: immunoSEQ multiplex PCR; TCRdb's copy keeps in-frame clones and lacks some. The data contain approximately 260,000 clones, about 90% of them singletons. The sample taken for sequencing was peripheral blood. The receptors shown here come from a man in his 60s who had recovered from COVID-19.

This chain joins TRBV19 and TRBJ1-2; D possibly corresponds to TRBD1 (5 bases). Trimming took off 0 bases at V and 3 bases at J, with 8 bases between the two ends. Germline V gives CDR1 LNHDA, CDR2 SQIVND (reference sequence). There are 14 residues in the CDR3. Written as DNA, the CDR3 is TGTGCCAGTAGTATAGAGGTACAGGACTATGGCTACACCTTC. As protein: CASSIEVQDYGYTF. The variable domain in full, completed from reference TRBV19 and TRBJ1-2, reads DGGITQSPKYLFRKEGQNVTLSCEQNLNHDAMYWYRQDPGQGLRLIYYSQIVNDFQKGDIAEGYSVSREKKESFPLTVTSAQKNPTAFYLCASSIEVQDYGYTFGSGTRLTVV.

The chain carries TRBV25-1 and TRBJ1-5; D call uncertain. CDR1 is MGHDK and CDR2 is SYGVNS in the germline V gene. The germline V and J ends were trimmed by 3 bases and 4 bases, with 13 bases remaining between them. CDR3 length equals 15 residues. CDR3 in amino acids: CASSDGLNSNQPQHF. CDR3 DNA sequence: TGTGCCAGCAGTGATGGTCTAAATTCGAATCAGCCCCAGCATTTT.

The rearrangement links TRBV5-8 to TRBJ2-1, with D possibly being TRBD1 (6 bases). Germline CDR1 and CDR2: SGHTS and YDEGEE. CDR3 length equals 16 residues. The ends were cut back, 0 bases at V and 2 bases at J, with 12 bases in the middle. The CDR3 region is CASSLALDSPYNEQFF. The CDR3 DNA reads TGTGCCAGCAGCTTGGCCCTGGACAGTCCCTACAATGAGCAGTTCTTC.

The chain links TRBV24-1 to TRBJ2-7; possibly TRBD1 for D (6 bases). This CDR3 comprises 14 residues. Trimming removed 8 bases at V and 7 bases at J, with 20 bases between. Germline V CDR1 and CDR2: KGHDR, SFDVKD. CDR3: CATTAYREVHEQYV. CDR3 bases: TGTGCCACCACAGCATACAGGGAAGTCCATGAGCAGTACGTC.

This chain connects TRBV7-9 to TRBJ2-2, with 8 bases fitting TRBD1. The V gene's germline CDR1 is SEHNR and CDR2 FQNEAQ (reference sequence). Germline trimming cut 6 bases from V and 1 base from J; bases unmatched to any gene: 10. This CDR3 has 17 amino acids. CDR3 protein: CASSTLSGTGNTGELFF. CDR3 DNA sequence: TGTGCCAGCAGTACCCTTTCCGGGACAGGGAACACCGGGGAGCTGTTTTTT.

This clone was counted once. The genes are TRBV7-9 and TRBJ2-1, with 8 bases fitting TRBD1. The CDR3 is made up of 14 amino acids. Germline lookup yields CDR1 SEHNR and CDR2 FQNEAQ (reference sequence). After removal of 5 bases from V and 5 bases from J, the junction contained 5 bases not matched to a gene. In DNA, the CDR3 is TGTGCCAGCAGCCGGACAGGGATCAACAATGAGCAGTTCTTC. It encodes CASSRTGINNEQFF. Variable domain in full (rest from reference TRBV7-9 and TRBJ2-1): DTGVSQNPRHKITKRGQNVTFRCDPISEHNRLYWYRQTLGQGPEFLTYFQNEAQLEKSRLLSDRFSAERPKGSFSTLEIQRTEQGDSAMYLCASSRTGINNEQFFGPGTRLTVL.

The rearrangement links TRBV2 to TRBJ1-1; D is unresolved. CDR3 length: 14 amino acids. The V gene lost 7 bases and the J gene lost 1 base, with 13 bases spanning the gap. Germline V lookup: CDR1 SNHLY, CDR2 FYNNEI. The CDR3 reads CASTQKLGNTEAFF. CDR3 in DNA: TGTGCCAGCACCCAAAAGCTCGGGAACACTGAAGCTTTCTTT. Full variable domain (rest looked up from reference TRBV2 and TRBJ1-1): EPEVTQTPSHQVTQMGQEVILRCVPISNHLYFYWYRQILGQKVEFLVSFYNNEISEKSEIFDDQFSVERPDGSNFTLKIRSTKLEDSAMYFCASTQKLGNTEAFFGQGTRLTVV.

The rearrangement joins TRBV5-1 to TRBJ2-1; 8 nucleotides align to TRBD2. Trimming took 6 bases from V and 3 from J; bases not matched to a gene: 8. This CDR3 has 15 amino acids. CDR1 is SGHRS, CDR2 YFSETQ, per germline. CDR3 protein: CASTSGLVGYNEQFF. The CDR3 DNA reads as TGCGCCAGCACCTCGGGACTAGTTGGCTACAATGAGCAGTTCTTC.

The chain employs TRBV6-2 or TRBV6-3 and TRBJ2-2; 7 nucleotides match TRBD1. V dropped 5 bases and J dropped 3; count of bases not matched to a gene: 12. Germline V gene sequence: CDR1 MNHEY, CDR2 SVGEGT. CDR3 length: 17 residues. CDR3 loop: CASSLVEGGAYTGELFF. In DNA form, the CDR3 reads TGTGCCAGCAGTCTCGTGGAAGGGGGCGCGTACACCGGGGAGCTGTTTTTT.

This clone was detected once. An end of the junction does not agree with germline; a read error may underlie this. The chain couples TRBV4-2 to TRBJ2-3; the match to TRBD2 covers 9 bases. Germline V gives CDR1 LGHNA, CDR2 YNFKEQ. The CDR3 runs 17 residues. In nucleotides, the CDR3 is TGTGCCAGCAGCCAAGATGTTGGGCGGGGGGGCACATATACGCAGTATTTT. It codes for CASSQDVGRGGTYTQYF.

This clone was seen only once. The chain joins TRBV20-1 to TRBJ1-1; D not resolved. The V gene's germline CDR1 is DFQATT and CDR2 SNEGSKA (reference sequence). V was shortened by 3 bases and J by 4 bases, with 15 bases between the two germline ends. The CDR3 is made up of 14 amino acids. The CDR3 DNA reads as TGCAGTGCTAGTCTACTGTCAGGAAGCACTGAAGCTTTCTTT. It specifies CSASLLSGSTEAFF.

This clone has a handful of counts. The chain is built from TRBV6-5 and TRBJ1-3; a possible D gene is TRBD1 (6 bases). The V end was cut by 6 bases, the J end by 7 bases, with 19 bases between. Per the germline V gene, CDR1 is MNHEY and CDR2 is SVGAGI. This CDR3 spans 15 amino acids. CDR3 DNA sequence: TGTGCCAGCAGCCTCGGACAGAGATTTCGGAACACCATATATTTT. It specifies CASSLGQRFRNTIYF.

The rearrangement joins TRBV7-8 to TRBJ2-3, with D possibly being TRBD2 (5 bases). This CDR3 is 15 amino acids long. Between the trimmed V and J ends, which lost 4 bases and 4 bases, there was a span of 15 bases. Per the germline V gene, CDR1 is SGHVS and CDR2 is FQNEAQ. The CDR3 DNA reads TGTGCCAGCAGCTACTACACCGGGAAGTCAGATACGCAGTATTTT. Its translation: CASSYYTGKSDTQYF.

This clone was counted only a few times. This chain links TRBV7-8 with TRBJ1-5, with D uncertain. This CDR3 has 15 residues. The germline CDR1 and CDR2 sequences are SGHVS and FQNEAQ. The V and J ends lost 4 bases and 3 bases respectively, with 13 bases between them. The CDR3 DNA is TGTGCCAGCAGCTCAGAGGGCAGGACCAATCAGCCCCAGCATTTT. It translates to CASSSEGRTNQPQHF.

The CDR3 protein is CASSFGSDTQYF. CDR3 coding DNA: TGTGCCAGCAGCTTCGGGTCAGATACGCAGTATTTT. The chain recombines TRBV7-9 with TRBJ2-3; D call uncertain. CDR1 and CDR2 from the germline V gene are SEHNR and FQNEAQ (reference sequence). V gave up 3 bases and J gave up 4 bases, with 5 bases separating them. The CDR3 runs to 12 residues.